Listed here are 30 T cell receptor beta chains from one sample, sequenced in a study of beta chain features in type 1 diabetes. Study results and limitations: A moderate, significant TCRB CDR3 shortening appeared in type 1 diabetes across four CD4+ subsets.

These receptors' targets are unknown. Expressed TCRB transcripts were sequenced, since all the RNA that had been isolated was reverse transcribed. Sequencing used immunoSEQ multiplex PCR; TCRdb keeps in-frame clones, though not all of them. Of under 400,000 clones listed, roughly 12% are singletons. Sequencing used naive CD4+ T cells from blood. These receptors originate from a woman younger than 35 with type 1 diabetes.

CDR3 region: CASSPSPDSFPGGKLFF. CDR3 nucleotides: TGTGCCAGCAGCCCTAGCCCAGACTCGTTCCCCGGCGGAAAACTGTTTTTT. The chain couples TRBV9 to TRBJ1-4; D not resolved. The ends were cut back, 4 bases at V and 10 bases at J, with 26 bases in the middle. This CDR3 has 17 residues. Germline CDR1 and CDR2: SGDLS and YYNGEE.

The chain joins TRBV6-5 to TRBJ1-1; D not resolved. V lost 2 bases to trimming and J lost 2 bases, with 6 bases between them. CDR3 size: 13 residues. Germline CDR1 and CDR2: MNHEY and SVGAGI. Written as DNA, the CDR3 is TGTGCCAGCAGTTACGGCAAAAACACTGAAGCTTTCTTT. This gives the protein CASSYGKNTEAFF.

This clone was seen more than once but under ten times. The rearrangement uses TRBV27 and TRBJ1-2; 9 bases are shared with TRBD1. V lost 5 bases and J lost 6; bases outside the gene matches: 7. The CDR3 runs to 14 residues. Germline CDR1 MNHEY, CDR2 SMNVEV (reference sequence). This chain's CDR3 is CASSTSGTGHGYTF. The CDR3 nucleotides are TGTGCCAGCAGTACTTCCGGGACAGGGCATGGCTACACCTTC.

V usage is TRBV7-9 and J usage is TRBJ2-7; TRBD1 matches at 9 bases. Per the germline V gene, CDR1 is SEHNR and CDR2 is FQNEAQ (reference sequence). This CDR3 has 16 residues. The trim removed 4 bases at V and 3 bases at J, leaving 10 bases unmatched. CDR3 sequence reads: CASSSSGATGGYEQYF. The CDR3 coding sequence is TGTGCCAGCAGCTCCTCAGGGGCGACAGGGGGCTACGAGCAGTACTTC.

The chain has TRBV18 and TRBJ1-1, with D perhaps TRBD1 (5 bases). Germline CDR1 KGHSH, CDR2 LQKENI. The CDR3 contains 15 residues. The V and J ends lost 3 bases and 0 bases respectively, with 11 bases between them. The CDR3 sequence: CASSPSKQVNTEAFF. The DNA of the CDR3 is TGTGCCAGCTCACCCTCTAAACAGGTGAACACTGAAGCTTTCTTT.

This chain connects TRBV7-3 to TRBJ2-7, with 9 positions matching TRBD1. There are 13 residues in the CDR3. V lost 5 bases, J lost 10 bases, and 9 bases stayed unmatched. Germline V lookup: CDR1 SGHTA, CDR2 FQGTGA. CDR3 residues: CASSVSRDREQYF. The CDR3 coding sequence is TGTGCCAGCAGCGTCTCGAGGGACAGGGAACAGTACTTC. The whole variable domain, remainder taken from reference TRBV7-3 and TRBJ2-7, is GAGVSQTPSNKVTEKGKYVELRCDPISGHTALYWYRQSLGQGPEFLIYFQGTGAADDSGLPNDRFFAVRPEGSVSTLKIQRTERGDSAVYLCASSVSRDREQYFGPGTRLTVT.

This clone was counted only a few times. The V gene is TRBV2, the J gene TRBJ2-1, with unresolved D. This CDR3 region has 15 residues. The V end lost 1 base, the J end lost 0 bases, and 7 bases lay between the germline ends. Germline lookup yields CDR1 SNHLY and CDR2 FYNNEI. The DNA for the CDR3 is TGTGCCAGCAGTGAAGAGGAGAGCTCCTACAATGAGCAGTTCTTC. It is translated as CASSEEESSYNEQFF.

In its sample, this clone was seen a few times. The chain's CDR3 is CASSLRRRGDTGELFF. The DNA for the CDR3 is TGCGCCAGCAGCCTCCGTAGGCGCGGGGACACCGGGGAGCTGTTTTTT. V is TRBV5-1 and J is TRBJ2-2, with a weak D call TRBD2 (6 bases). CDR3 length equals 16 residues. Trimming shortened V by 4 bases and J by 3 bases, and 16 bases separated the two germline ends. The V gene's germline CDR1 is SGHRS and CDR2 YFSETQ.

This rearrangement joins TRBV30 to TRBJ1-1; possible D gene TRBD1, 6 bases. Germline V CDR1 and CDR2: GTSNPN, SVGIG (reference sequence). The CDR3 extends over 15 amino acids. V was pared by 7 bases and J by 0 bases, with 18 bases between. The CDR3 DNA sequence: TGTGCCTCAACCCGGGGGGGCAGAGTGAACACTGAAGCTTTCTTT. Residues: CASTRGGRVNTEAFF.

The gene calls are TRBV7-9 and TRBJ2-1; 9 nucleotides agree with TRBD2. J was trimmed by 5 bases and V by 5 bases; bases with no gene match: 7. There are 15 residues in the CDR3. Looked up from germline, CDR1 is SEHNR and CDR2 is FQNEAQ (reference sequence). CDR3 bases: TGTGCCAGCAGCCCTGGGACTAGCAGAGACAATGAGCAGTTCTTC. Translation gives CASSPGTSRDNEQFF.

CDR3 region: CASSPWLADQETQYF. The CDR3 DNA is TGTGCCAGCTCACCATGGCTAGCGGACCAAGAGACCCAGTACTTC. The chain employs TRBV18 and TRBJ2-5, with 7 bases lining up with TRBD2. Germline CDR1 and CDR2: KGHSH and LQKENI. With V trimmed by 2 bases and J by 0 bases, 3 bases remained unmatched. The CDR3 is 15 residues long. Looking up the rest from reference TRBV18 and TRBJ2-5 gives the full variable domain: NAGVMQNPRHLVRRRGQEARLRCSPMKGHSHVYWYRQLPEEGLKFMVYLQKENIIDESGMPKERFSAEFPKEGPSILRIQQVVRGDSAAYFCASSPWLADQETQYFGPGTRLLVL.

This clone was observed a few times. This chain links TRBV9 with TRBJ1-2; 7 nucleotides agree with TRBD1. After removal of 2 bases from V and 4 bases from J, the junction contained 8 bases not matched to a gene. Germline CDR1 reads SGDLS; CDR2 reads YYNGEE. The CDR3 consists of 15 residues. The CDR3 region is CASSVGVGTAYGYTF. The CDR3 nucleotides read TGTGCCAGCAGCGTTGGGGTGGGGACAGCCTATGGCTACACCTTC.

The chain joins TRBV27 to TRBJ2-1; D uncertain. V lost 5 bases and J 1 base, leaving 15 bases between the germline ends. Germline V gene sequence: CDR1 MNHEY, CDR2 SMNVEV (reference sequence). The CDR3 contains 16 residues. CDR3 sequence reads: CASSRTYIRSYNEQFF. In DNA, the CDR3 is TGTGCCAGCAGTCGTACTTATATTCGTTCCTACAATGAGCAGTTCTTC.

This clone was recorded a few times. CDR3 protein: CASSLSTGESSSGYTF. The CDR3 nucleotides are TGTGCCAGCAGCTTAAGTACAGGGGAAAGCTCCTCTGGCTACACCTTC. This chain connects TRBV11-2 to TRBJ1-2; 7 bases agree with TRBD1. CDR1 SGHAT and CDR2 FQNNGV come from the germline V gene. The CDR3 runs to 16 residues. V lost 2 bases and J lost 7; bases outside the gene matches: 13.

The J gene is TRBJ2-7, the V gene TRBV28; the D is unclear. Per germline, CDR1 MDHEN and CDR2 SYDVKM. The length of the CDR3 is 13 residues. With 4 bases removed from V and 4 bases from J, the gap between germline ends came to 11 bases. CDR3 protein: CASSSDSLYEQYF. CDR3 coding DNA: TGTGCCAGCAGTTCCGACTCACTTTACGAGCAGTACTTC.

The rearrangement uses TRBV4-3 and TRBJ2-3; weak D call: TRBD2 (5 bases). The V gene lost 0 bases and the J gene lost 6 bases, with 10 bases spanning the gap. This CDR3 comprises 14 residues. The germline V gene encodes CDR1 LGHNA and CDR2 YSLEER. This chain's CDR3 is CASSQDAGPDTQYF. The CDR3 DNA reads as TGCGCCAGCAGCCAAGACGCGGGCCCCGATACGCAGTATTTT.

The sample holds a few counts of this clone. The rearrangement links TRBV29-1 to TRBJ1-1, with D possibly matching TRBD1 (5 bases). The length of the CDR3 is 13 residues. Trimming left V 3 bases short and J 3 bases short, with 11 bases between. Germline values: CDR1 SQVTM, CDR2 ANQGSEA. The CDR3 is CSVDPGRDTEAFF. DNA for the CDR3: TGCAGCGTTGATCCCGGCAGGGACACTGAAGCTTTCTTT.

J is TRBJ2-5 and V is TRBV7-2; D unclear. The CDR3 has 13 residues. CDR1 and CDR2 from the germline V gene are SGHTA and FQGNSA. The ends were cut back, 5 bases at V and 2 bases at J, with 9 bases in the middle. The CDR3 DNA reads TGTGCCAGCAGCCCTACGCGACAAGAGACCCAGTACTTC. Translated: CASSPTRQETQYF.

This rearrangement joins TRBV4-2 to TRBJ2-1; 8 nucleotides agree with TRBD2. The CDR3 covers 16 residues. The J segment lost 6 bases and the V segment lost 2 bases, leaving 9 bases of the junction unmatched. CDR1 is LGHNA and CDR2 is YNFKEQ in the germline V gene. The CDR3 DNA sequence: TGTGCCAGCAGCCAACGCGAAGCGGGAGTATCCAATGAGCAGTTCTTC. It yields the protein CASSQREAGVSNEQFF.

This clone was seen more than once but under ten times. This rearrangement joins TRBV25-1 to TRBJ2-3, with TRBD1 matching 8 bases. The trim removed 4 bases at V and 6 bases at J, leaving 6 bases unmatched. The germline CDR1 and CDR2 sequences are MGHDK and SYGVNS. The CDR3 extends over 14 amino acids. DNA of the CDR3: TGTGCCAGCAGTGCACAGGGGGTCGTGGATACGCAGTATTTT. Its protein product is CASSAQGVVDTQYF. The whole variable domain, filled in from reference TRBV25-1 and TRBJ2-3, reads EADIYQTPRYLVIGTGKKITLECSQTMGHDKMYWYQQDPGMELHLIHYSYGVNSTEKGDLSSESTVSRIRTEHFPLTLESARPSHTSQYLCASSAQGVVDTQYFGPGTRLTVL.

The rearrangement joins TRBV6-5 to TRBJ2-4; TRBD2 is a possible D gene (5 bases). V gave up 7 bases and J gave up 6 bases, with 16 bases separating them. Germline CDR1 MNHEY, CDR2 SVGAGI. The CDR3 is made up of 14 amino acids. The DNA for the CDR3 is TGTGCCAGCACCCCACCCGGGGTTGGAAACATTCAGTACTTC. Its translation: CASTPPGVGNIQYF.

This clone was recorded a few times. The V gene is TRBV11-2, the J gene TRBJ1-1; the match to TRBD1 covers 10 bases. V shed 5 bases and J 6 bases; nucleotides not matched to a gene: 6. This CDR3 contains 14 residues. CDR1 and CDR2 from the germline V gene are SGHAT and FQNNGV. As DNA, the CDR3 is TGTGCCAGCAGCCCTGGACAGGGGGTCTCTGAAGCTTTCTTT. Protein: CASSPGQGVSEAFF.

The V call is TRBV18, the J call TRBJ2-3, with a possible D match to TRBD1 (6 bases). The germline V and J ends were trimmed by 3 bases and 5 bases, with 21 bases remaining between them. The germline gives CDR1 KGHSH, CDR2 LQKENI. The CDR3 contains 17 residues. CDR3 nucleotides: TGTGCCAGCTCACCGAATGAAGTATTCCAGGGACAAGATACGCAGTATTTT. It is translated as CASSPNEVFQGQDTQYF.

Only a few counts were recorded for this clone. This sequence joins TRBV14 and TRBJ1-2, with D maybe TRBD1 (5 bases). The V end lost 0 bases, the J end lost 9 bases, and 11 bases lay between the germline ends. Germline V gene data show CDR1 as SGHDN and CDR2 as FVKESK. The CDR3 is made up of 13 amino acids. Here the CDR3 DNA reads TGTGCCAGCAGCCAAGATAGGCAGGGAAGCTACACCTTC. It is translated as CASSQDRQGSYTF.

The V gene is TRBV14, the J gene TRBJ2-3; D is undetermined. This CDR3 is built from 13 residues. The germline V gene has CDR1 SGHDN and CDR2 FVKESK. Trimming stripped 1 base from V and 3 bases from J, with 5 bases between. The CDR3 protein is CASSQVDTDTQYF. The CDR3 coding sequence is TGTGCCAGCAGCCAAGTAGATACAGATACGCAGTATTTT.

In this sample, this clone turned up a few times. This chain joins TRBV4-3 and TRBJ2-5, with a weak D call TRBD2 (5 bases). The CDR3 loop spans 16 amino acids. CDR1 and CDR2 (germline): LGHNA, YSLEER. V was pared by 0 bases and J by 5 bases, with 16 bases between. The CDR3 protein is CASSQELSLGEETQYF. The CDR3, as DNA: TGCGCCAGCAGCCAAGAACTCTCGTTGGGAGAGGAGACCCAGTACTTC.

This clone came up a few times. This rearrangement joins TRBV11-2 to TRBJ2-6; 9 bases agree with TRBD1. The germline CDR1 and CDR2 sequences are SGHAT and FQNNGV. CDR3 length: 17 residues. With V trimmed by 5 bases and J by 1 base, 6 bases remained unmatched. CDR3 in amino acids: CASSDHRGLSGANVLTF. CDR3 DNA: TGTGCCAGCAGCGACCACAGGGGGCTATCTGGGGCCAACGTCCTGACTTTC.

In its sample, this clone was seen a few times. This chain connects TRBV4-2 to TRBJ1-5; D is uncertain. The germline gives CDR1 LGHNA, CDR2 YNFKEQ. The CDR3 loop spans 15 amino acids. V lost 1 base, J lost 7 bases, and 14 bases lay in between. The DNA for the CDR3 is TGTGCCAGCAGCCAAGGATCTTCAGGCTGGCAGCCCCAGCATTTT. Translation: CASSQGSSGWQPQHF.

This clone has only a few counts. The chain employs TRBV5-4 and TRBJ2-1, with D possibly being TRBD2 (5 bases). Deletions cut 4 bases from V and 7 bases from J, with 9 bases between. There are 12 residues in the CDR3. The germline gives CDR1 SGHNT, CDR2 YYREEE (reference sequence). Written as DNA, the CDR3 is TGTGCCAGCAGCCAGCGGCGGAATGAGCAGTTCTTC. It translates to CASSQRRNEQFF.

The chain joins TRBV28 to TRBJ2-7; 7 bases fit TRBD2. With 7 bases clipped from V and 5 bases from J, the junction kept 11 bases outside the gene matches. Germline loops: CDR1 MDHEN, CDR2 SYDVKM. This CDR3 region has 14 residues. CDR3 loop: CASTEGGRRDEQYF. Here the CDR3 DNA reads TGTGCCAGCACCGAGGGCGGGAGACGGGACGAGCAGTACTTC.